These T cell receptor beta chains were read from a single sample in a study of shared clonotypes between healthy human individuals. The method was immunoSEQ multiplex PCR; TCRdb's version includes in-frame clones alone and lacks a portion of them. The data contain approximately 480,000 clones, around 79% of them singletons. The source material was PBMCs. The receptors shown here come from a woman aged 40 to 50 in good health. Some clones in this sample may be carry-over from other donors' samples. Each CDR3 is given with its conserved first and last residue. D genes are given only for firm matches. Expanded clones get a size class; other rows say once, few or many, or leave the size out.

TRBD2	TRBV4-1	.	TRBJ2-7	TGCGCCAGCAGCCAACGCCAGACTGCGGGAGGGGCTGACGGGCACGAGCAGTACTTC	CASSQRQTAGGADGHEQYF
.	TRBV9	.	TRBJ2-2	TGTGCCAGCAGCGTAGCTGGCGCGGGACGGGCCGGGGAGCTGTTTTTT	CASSVAGAGRAGELFF
.	TRBV28	.	TRBJ1-5	TGTGCCAGCACTCAACCCAAGCGACAGACCATTAGCAATCAGCCCCAGCATTTT	CASTQPKRQTISNQPQHF
.	TRBV19	few	TRBJ2-7	TGTGCCAGTAGTATGACGGGGCGCGAGCAGTACTTC	CASSMTGREQYF
.	TRBV30	few	TRBJ2-2	TGTGCCTGGAGGTTCCCGGGGTCGGACACCGGGGAGCTGTTTTTT	CAWRFPGSDTGELFF
.	TRBV2	.	TRBJ2-7	TGTGCCAGCAGTGAACACACCCGGGAGCAGTACTTC	CASSEHTREQYF
.	TRBV27	once	TRBJ2-2	TGTGCCAGCAGTTTATCGAGATTCTCAGGAAACACCGGGGAGCTGTTTTTT	CASSLSRFSGNTGELFF
.	TRBV11-2	.	TRBJ2-1	TGTGCCAGCAGCCAGGGACTTTACAATGAGCAGTTCTTC	CASSQGLYNEQFF
TRBD2	TRBV5-1	.	TRBJ2-5	TGCGCCAGCACCCCCTTAGCGGGAGGGCCAGTTGAGACCCAGTACTTC	CASTPLAGGPVETQYF
TRBD1	TRBV18	.	TRBJ2-7	TGTGCCAGCTCACCTTCGGACAGGGGGACCTACGAGCAGTACTTC	CASSPSDRGTYEQYF
.	TRBV2	.	TRBJ2-5	TGTGCCAGCAGTGGAGAGGGCCTGGGGACCCAGTACTTC	CASSGEGLGTQYF
.	TRBV28	many	TRBJ2-7	TGTGCCAGCAGTTTTCGTCGCTACGAGCAGTACTTC	CASSFRRYEQYF
TRBD1	TRBV29-1	.	TRBJ1-1	TGCAGCGCCGAAGGCCGGGACAGGGTTCAAGCTTTCTTT	CSAEGRDRVQAFF
TRBD1	TRBV28	.	TRBJ2-7	TGTGCCAGCAGTACAACGGGGACAGCCTACGAGCAGTACTTC	CASSTTGTAYEQYF
.	TRBV6-1	few	TRBJ1-5	TGTGCCAGTGCGCACGGCAGGGCCGCTCAGCCCCAGCATTTT	CASAHGRAAQPQHF
TRBD2	TRBV30	.	TRBJ2-2	TGTGCCTGGGCCCGACTAGCGGGAAACACCGGGGAGCTGTTTTTT	CAWARLAGNTGELFF
.	TRBV7-6	once	TRBJ2-7	TGTGCCAGCAGCTTCGGACGGGACTACGAGCAGTACTTC	CASSFGRDYEQYF
.	TRBV4-1	.	TRBJ2-2	TGCGCCAGCAGCCAAGGGCTACGAGGGACCGGGGAGCTGTTTTTT	CASSQGLRGTGELFF
TRBD2	TRBV7-2	many	TRBJ2-7	TGTGCCAGCAGTGGGACTAGCGGCTACGAGCAGTACTTC	CASSGTSGYEQYF
TRBD2	TRBV19	.	TRBJ2-2	TGTGCCAGTAGTCCAATAGCGGGAGCGGGCGGGGAGCTGTTTTTT	CASSPIAGAGGELFF
TRBD1	TRBV10-2	.	TRBJ1-2	TGCGCCAGCTTACTGGACAGGGTGGACTATGGCTACACCTTC	CASLLDRVDYGYTF
.	TRBV7-3	.	TRBJ2-1	TGTGCCAGCAGCTCACAGCCTGGGAGGTTGGGCTACAATGAGCAGTTCTTC	CASSSQPGRLGYNEQFF
.	TRBV2	.	TRBJ2-1	TGTGCCAGCAGTCCACCCATGGTTCCACAGTTCTTC	CASSPPMVPQFF
.	TRBV9	.	TRBJ2-2	TGTGCCAGCAGCCGTACCGGGGAGCTGTTTTTT	CASSRTGELFF
TRBD1	TRBV12-5	.	TRBJ2-5	TGTGCTAGTGGTTCAATGGACAGGGGGCGAGAGACCCAGTACTTC	CASGSMDRGRETQYF
.	TRBV7-8	few	TRBJ1-2	TGTGCCAGCAGCCCTCACCGGGCCAACTATGGCTACACCTTC	CASSPHRANYGYTF
TRBD2	TRBV18	.	TRBJ2-5	TGTGCCAGCTCACCACCGGAGCGGGAGACGGTGAAGACCCAGTACTTC	CASSPPERETVKTQYF
TRBD2	TRBV27	.	TRBJ2-5	TGTGCCAGCAGTTCCTCCGGGACTATAGAGACCCAGTACTTC	CASSSSGTIETQYF
.	TRBV4-1	.	TRBJ2-5	TGCGCCAGCAGCCTCGGGACACGAGAAGAGACCCAGTACTTC	CASSLGTREETQYF
.	TRBV28	.	TRBJ1-5	TGTGCCAGCAGACTCGGGAACAATCAGCCCCAGCATTTT	CASRLGNNQPQHF
.	TRBV7-2	.	TRBJ1-5	TGTGCCAGCAGTCAAGACAGTAGCAATCAGCCCCAGCATTTT	CASSQDSSNQPQHF
.	TRBV5-4	.	TRBJ2-3	TGTGCCAGCAGCTTGGGAGGGACCGGGGATACGCAGTATTTT	CASSLGGTGDTQYF
.	TRBV23-1	.	TRBJ2-1	TGCGCCAGCAGTCAATCGAGGTTGACGGGTGAGCAGTTCTTC	CASSQSRLTGEQFF
TRBD2	TRBV7-7	.	TRBJ2-1	TGTGCTAGCAGCTTAGGCGGGAGCTACAATGAGCAGTTCTTC	CASSLGGSYNEQFF
TRBD2	TRBV11-3	.	TRBJ2-7	TGTGCCAGCAGCCCGGGAGGGGCAGGCTACGAGCAGTACTTC	CASSPGGAGYEQYF
.	TRBV6-5	.	TRBJ2-7	TGTGCCAGCAGTTATAGGAGCTTCTCCTACGAGCAGTACTTC	CASSYRSFSYEQYF
.	TRBV5-1	.	TRBJ2-7	TGCGCCAGCAGCTTACAAGGGGAGTCCTACGAGCAGTACTTC	CASSLQGESYEQYF
.	TRBV6-1	.	TRBJ2-1	TGTGCCACCCTCAGGGGTCTCTGGGACAATGAGCAGTTCTTC	CATLRGLWDNEQFF
.	TRBV6-4	.	TRBJ2-3	TGTGCCAGCAGTGACACGGGAGACTCGACAGATACGCAGTATTTT	CASSDTGDSTDTQYF
TRBD2	TRBV30	once	TRBJ2-1	TGTGCCTGGAGCGCCGGGACTAGCGTCGGCCATGAGCAGTTCTTC	CAWSAGTSVGHEQFF
.	TRBV19	.	TRBJ1-2	TGTGCCAGTAGTATAACACCGACACCCACCTATGGCTACACCTTC	CASSITPTPTYGYTF
.	TRBV7-2	.	TRBJ2-3	TGTGCCAGCAGCTTAGTCGGGGCGGGACGCACAGATACGCAGTATTTT	CASSLVGAGRTDTQYF
.	TRBV7-9	.	TRBJ1-2	TGTGCCAGCAGCCACTGGGGAGATGGCTACACCTTC	CASSHWGDGYTF
TRBD2	TRBV7-2	once	TRBJ2-1	TGTGCCAGCAGCCTATTAGCGGGAGGCTACAATGAGCAGTTCTTC	CASSLLAGGYNEQFF
TRBD1	TRBV10-3	.	TRBJ2-1	TGTGCCATCAGTGAGTCCACCGGGACAGGCTCCTACAATGAGCAGTTCTTC	CAISESTGTGSYNEQFF
.	TRBV28	.	TRBJ1-1	TGTGCCAGCACCTTTCGGGCAAACACTGAAGCTTTCTTT	CASTFRANTEAFF
TRBD2	TRBV19	.	TRBJ2-1	TGTGCCAGTAGTATTGGTAGCGGGAGGCCCTACAATGAGCAGTTCTTC	CASSIGSGRPYNEQFF
.	TRBV7-8	once	TRBJ1-1	TGTGCCAGCAGCTTATCCGCGGGAAGCAGCATGAACACTGAAGCTTTCTTT	CASSLSAGSSMNTEAFF
.	TRBV30	.	TRBJ2-1	TGTGCCTGGACCGAGGGTCGGGAGAATAGCGAGCAGTTCTTC	CAWTEGRENSEQFF
.	TRBV5-1	.	TRBJ1-5	TGCGCCAGCAGCCCCGGGACGAGTAGCAATCAGCCCCAGCATTTT	CASSPGTSSNQPQHF
TRBD1	TRBV2	.	TRBJ1-1	TGTGCCAGCAGTCCCGACAGGGCGCGGGCTGAAGCTTTCTTT	CASSPDRARAEAFF
TRBD2	TRBV29-1	.	TRBJ2-7	TGCAGCGCATCGGGCGGGAGTAGCTACGAGCAGTACTTC	CSASGGSSYEQYF
.	TRBV5-4	.	TRBJ2-2	TGTGCCAGCAGCTTGGGGTCAGGAGCAGGGACCGGGGAGCTGTTTTTT	CASSLGSGAGTGELFF
TRBD2	TRBV19	.	TRBJ2-7	TGTGCCACCACAGGGACTAGCGGCTCCTACGAGCAGTACTTC	CATTGTSGSYEQYF
.	TRBV14	.	TRBJ2-7	TGTGCCAGCAGCCCCGTGGGGAAACGCTCCTACGAGCAGTACTTC	CASSPVGKRSYEQYF
TRBD2	TRBV19	.	TRBJ2-1	TGTGCCAGTAAGATCGTAGCGGGAGTCTACAATGAGCAGTTCTTC	CASKIVAGVYNEQFF
.	TRBV2	many	TRBJ1-1	TGTGCCAGCATTAATGGGGGAGACACTGAAGCTTTCTTT	CASINGGDTEAFF
.	TRBV7-9	.	TRBJ2-5	TGTGCCAGCAGCTTAGAGGTACAGACCCAGTACTTC	CASSLEVQTQYF
.	TRBV6-6	.	TRBJ2-3	TGTGCCAGCAGTTCTAGCGGCACAGATACGCAGTATTTT	CASSSSGTDTQYF